The sequence of this T cell receptor beta chain was determined in a study of cytomegalovirus exposure and HLA in healthy donors. Use of 60 Vbeta and 13 Jbeta primers characterized the PCR. This table comes from immunoSEQ multiplex PCR, and its TCRdb copy is limited to in-frame clones, with some not included. The sample holds about 140,000 clones; roughly 75% are singletons and the top ten take over 9%. CDR1 and CDR2 from the germline V gene are SGHVS and FQNEAQ. The CDR3 covers 12 residues. J was trimmed by 6 bases and V by 5 bases; bases with no gene match: 4. This clone was observed a few times. This receptor was identified in a man between 18 and 35 years old in good health and CMV-seropositive. The chain couples TRBV7-8 to TRBJ2-7; TRBD2 matches at 7 bases. Sequencing was carried out using PBMCs. The CDR3 DNA follows: TGTGCCAGCAGCAGGACTAGGGTCGAGCAGTACTTC. Its protein product is CASSRTRVEQYF.